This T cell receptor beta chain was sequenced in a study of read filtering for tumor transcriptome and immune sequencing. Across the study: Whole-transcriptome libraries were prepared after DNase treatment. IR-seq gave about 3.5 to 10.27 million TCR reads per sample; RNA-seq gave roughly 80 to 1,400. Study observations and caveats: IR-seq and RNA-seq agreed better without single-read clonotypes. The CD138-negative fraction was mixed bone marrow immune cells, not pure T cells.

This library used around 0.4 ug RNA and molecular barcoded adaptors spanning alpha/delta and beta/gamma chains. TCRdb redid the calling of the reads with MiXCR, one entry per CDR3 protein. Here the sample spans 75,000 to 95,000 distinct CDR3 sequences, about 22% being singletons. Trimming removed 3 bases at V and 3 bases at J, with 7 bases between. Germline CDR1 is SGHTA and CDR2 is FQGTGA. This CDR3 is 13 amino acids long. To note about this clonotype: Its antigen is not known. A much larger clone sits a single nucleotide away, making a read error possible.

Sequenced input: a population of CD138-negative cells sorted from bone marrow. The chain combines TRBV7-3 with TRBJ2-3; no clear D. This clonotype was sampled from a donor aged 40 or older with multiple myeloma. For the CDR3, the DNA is TGTGCCAGCAGCTTCGTTGTGACAGATACGCAGTATTTT. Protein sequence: CASSFVVTDTQYF.